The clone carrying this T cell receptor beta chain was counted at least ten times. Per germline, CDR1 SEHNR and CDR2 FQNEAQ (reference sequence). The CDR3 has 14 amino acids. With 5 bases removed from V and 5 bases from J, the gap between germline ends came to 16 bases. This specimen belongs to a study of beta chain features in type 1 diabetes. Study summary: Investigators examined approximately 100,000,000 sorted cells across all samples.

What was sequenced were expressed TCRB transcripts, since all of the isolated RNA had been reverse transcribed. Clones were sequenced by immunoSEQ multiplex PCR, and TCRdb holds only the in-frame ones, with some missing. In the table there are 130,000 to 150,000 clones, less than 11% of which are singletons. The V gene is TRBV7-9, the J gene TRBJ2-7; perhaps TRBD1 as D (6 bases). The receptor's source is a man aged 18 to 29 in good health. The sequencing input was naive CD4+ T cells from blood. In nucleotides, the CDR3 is TGTGCCAGCAGCCAAGATACAGGGCGGGACGAGCAGTACTTC. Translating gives CASSQDTGRDEQYF. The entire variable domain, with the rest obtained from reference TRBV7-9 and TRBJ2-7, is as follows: DTGVSQNPRHKITKRGQNVTFRCDPISEHNRLYWYRQTLGQGPEFLTYFQNEAQLEKSRLLSDRFSAERPKGSFSTLEIQRTEQGDSAMYLCASSQDTGRDEQYFGPGTRLTVT.